The 21 T cell receptor beta chains presented below share a single source sample, sequenced in a study of blood T cell repertoires in COVID-19. Sequenced by immunoSEQ multiplex PCR; TCRdb stores in-frame clones only, minus some. This table holds fewer than 300,000 clones, 85% to 90% found once. Sequencing was done on a sample of PBMCs or T cells enriched from blood (not recorded which). The receptors originated from a man between 18 and 29 years old who had recovered from COVID-19.

The V and J genes are TRBV4-1 and TRBJ1-5; tentative D call: TRBD1 (6 bases). Between the trimmed V and J ends, which lost 0 bases and 2 bases, there was a span of 11 bases. CDR1 and CDR2 from the germline V gene are MGHRA and YSYEKL. This CDR3 is built from 16 residues. This CDR3 reads CASSQETGWGNQPQHF. CDR3 nucleotide sequence: TGCGCCAGCAGCCAAGAAACAGGGTGGGGCAATCAGCCCCAGCATTTT.

The V and J genes are TRBV11-2 and TRBJ1-4; the D gene is possibly TRBD1 (5 bases). V dropped 5 bases and J dropped 0 bases, with 22 bases sitting between them. CDR3 length equals 19 residues. Germline V gene data show CDR1 as SGHAT and CDR2 as FQNNGV. CDR3 loop: CASSPNLWGSRATNEKLFF. The CDR3 nucleotides read TGTGCCAGCAGCCCGAACCTCTGGGGCAGTCGGGCAACTAATGAAAAACTGTTTTTT.

The chain links TRBV27 to TRBJ2-7, with 8 positions matching TRBD2. J lost 6 bases, V lost 8 bases, and 6 bases had no gene match. CDR3 size: 12 residues. Germline CDR1 is MNHEY and CDR2 is SMNVEV (reference sequence). CDR3 region: CASAGGGREQYF. The CDR3 coding sequence is TGTGCCAGCGCCGGGGGGGGGCGCGAGCAGTACTTC.

The chain carries TRBV18 and TRBJ2-2, with TRBD1 matching 7 bases. The V gene end was trimmed by 3 bases and the J gene end by 6 bases; junction bases not matched to a gene: 10. Germline V gives CDR1 KGHSH, CDR2 LQKENI. The CDR3 consists of 16 residues. The CDR3 sequence: CASSPNPGQAAGELFF. In nucleotides, the CDR3 is TGTGCCAGCTCACCCAACCCTGGACAGGCAGCCGGGGAGCTGTTTTTT.

CDR3 sequence (DNA): TGTGCCAGCAGTGTTACCTCCGGGGGACAGGCCACCTACGAGCAGTACTTC. It codes for CASSVTSGGQATYEQYF. The rearrangement joins TRBV6-1 to TRBJ2-7; 8 bases map to TRBD1. Germline assignment: CDR1 MNHNS and CDR2 SASEGT. V dropped 4 bases and J dropped 2; count of bases not matched to a gene: 13. The CDR3 runs to 17 residues.

This clone was seen once. The chain carries TRBV5-1 and TRBJ2-2; 7 bases fit TRBD2. Germline-derived CDR1 and CDR2 are SGHRS and YFSETQ. The junction had 7 bases not matched to a gene; V was cut back by 4 bases and J by 1 base. The CDR3 totals 16 residues. The DNA of the CDR3 is TGCGCCAGCAGCCCCTGGGAGGGGAGGAACACCGGGGAGCTGTTTTTT. Its protein product is CASSPWEGRNTGELFF. The full variable domain, in which reference TRBV5-1 and TRBJ2-2 provide the parts outside the CDR3, is KAGVTQTPRYLIKTRGQQVTLSCSPISGHRSVSWYQQTPGQGLQFLFEYFSETQRNKGNFPGRFSGRQFSNSRSEMNVSTLELGDSALYLCASSPWEGRNTGELFFGEGSRLTVL.

V is TRBV5-1 and J is TRBJ2-1; perhaps TRBD1 as D (5 bases). This CDR3 region has 11 residues. The germline CDR1 and CDR2 sequences are SGHRS and YFSETQ. V was shortened by 5 bases and J by 6 bases, with 6 bases between the two germline ends. The CDR3 DNA reads as TGCGCCAGCAGTACAGGCAATGAGCAGTTCTTC. This gives the protein CASSTGNEQFF. Full variable domain (outside the CDR3, taken from reference TRBV5-1 and TRBJ2-1): KAGVTQTPRYLIKTRGQQVTLSCSPISGHRSVSWYQQTPGQGLQFLFEYFSETQRNKGNFPGRFSGRQFSNSRSEMNVSTLELGDSALYLCASSTGNEQFFGPGTRLTVL.

This clone came up a few times. The chain has TRBV27 and TRBJ1-1; TRBD1 matches 8 bases. Germline CDR1 and CDR2: MNHEY and SMNVEV (reference sequence). CDR3 length: 12 amino acids. J gave up 8 bases and V 5 bases, and 4 bases lay outside the gene matches. CDR3 sequence: CASSPDRGEAFF. DNA for the CDR3: TGTGCCAGCAGTCCAGACAGGGGCGAAGCTTTCTTT.

The chain recombines TRBV29-1 with TRBJ2-7; a weak D match, TRBD2 (5 bases). Trimming pared 4 bases from V and 0 bases from J, leaving 10 bases between. Germline assignment: CDR1 SQVTM and CDR2 ANQGSEA. This CDR3 is 13 amino acids long. The DNA of the CDR3 is TGCAGCGTTGGTCTAGCTTCCTCCTACGAGCAGTACTTC. Protein: CSVGLASSYEQYF.

The chain links TRBV7-8 to TRBJ2-7; 10 nucleotides line up with TRBD1. The CDR3 has 15 amino acids. V was clipped by 5 bases and J by 0 bases; unmatched bases: 4. Germline V gene data show CDR1 as SGHVS and CDR2 as FQNEAQ. The DNA of the CDR3 is TGTGCCAGCAGCGGATGGGACAGGGGCTCCTACGAGCAGTACTTC. It codes for CASSGWDRGSYEQYF.

The chain carries TRBV15 and TRBJ1-1; TRBD1 aligns across 7 bases. Germline CDR1 and CDR2: LNHNV and YYDKDF (reference sequence). CDR3 size: 14 residues. V dropped 3 bases and J dropped 4; count of bases not matched to a gene: 5. CDR3 amino acids: CATSRDRKGTEAFF. In nucleotides, the CDR3 is TGTGCCACCAGCAGGGACAGGAAGGGCACTGAAGCTTTCTTT.

This CDR3 is CSVDTRRGREGSPLHF. CDR3 nucleotide sequence: TGCAGCGTAGACACCCGGAGGGGCAGGGAGGGTTCACCCCTCCACTTT. The rearrangement joins TRBV29-1 to TRBJ1-6; the D gene is possibly TRBD1 (5 bases). Trimming stripped 6 bases from V and 9 bases from J, with 24 bases between. CDR1 is SQVTM and CDR2 is ANQGSEA in the germline V gene. The CDR3 has 16 residues.

The V call is TRBV15, the J call TRBJ2-3, with a weak D call TRBD2 (6 bases). The germline V gene has CDR1 LNHNV and CDR2 YYDKDF (reference sequence). The CDR3 extends over 13 amino acids. The V gene lost 1 base and the J gene lost 6 bases, with 8 bases spanning the gap. CDR3 coding DNA: TGTGCCACCAGCAGAGGGGCGGGGGATACGCAGTATTTT. Translating gives CATSRGAGDTQYF. Looking up the rest from reference TRBV15 and TRBJ2-3 gives the full variable domain: DAMVIQNPRYQVTQFGKPVTLSCSQTLNHNVMYWYQQKSSQAPKLLFHYYDKDFNNEADTPDNFQSRRPNTSFCFLDIRSPGLGDTAMYLCATSRGAGDTQYFGPGTRLTVL.

The rearrangement joins TRBV18 to TRBJ2-7; 13 nucleotides agree with TRBD2. The CDR3 length is 17 residues. Trimming cost V 4 bases and J 0 bases; bases outside gene matches: 6. The germline CDR1 and CDR2 sequences are KGHSH and LQKENI. The chain's CDR3 is CASSLGLAGVSSYEQYF. CDR3 DNA: TGTGCCAGCTCACTAGGACTAGCGGGGGTGAGCTCCTACGAGCAGTACTTC.

This clone occurred once. V gene TRBV7-3 combines with J gene TRBJ2-1, with 10 bases fitting TRBD1. The CDR3 consists of 15 residues. V was clipped by 2 bases and J by 6 bases; unmatched bases: 4. Germline V gene data show CDR1 as SGHTA and CDR2 as FQGTGA. This CDR3 reads CASSLSRDRGNEQFF. Written as DNA, the CDR3 is TGTGCCAGCAGCTTATCCCGGGACAGGGGCAATGAGCAGTTCTTC.

This clone was seen only once. The V call is TRBV2, the J call TRBJ2-3; perhaps TRBD1 as D (6 bases). The V end lost 6 bases, the J end lost 3 bases, and 19 bases lay between the germline ends. The CDR3 is 16 residues long. Germline values: CDR1 SNHLY, CDR2 FYNNEI. The CDR3 DNA reads as TGTGCCAGCAGCGATCCGGGACATGTGACGACAGATACGCAGTATTTT. It codes for CASSDPGHVTTDTQYF. The whole variable domain, filled in from reference TRBV2 and TRBJ2-3, reads EPEVTQTPSHQVTQMGQEVILRCVPISNHLYFYWYRQILGQKVEFLVSFYNNEISEKSEIFDDQFSVERPDGSNFTLKIRSTKLEDSAMYFCASSDPGHVTTDTQYFGPGTRLTVL.

This chain joins TRBV28 and TRBJ1-2; D unclear. Germline CDR1 reads MDHEN; CDR2 reads SYDVKM. This CDR3 is 13 amino acids long. V shed 6 bases and J shed 3 bases, with 11 bases lying between them. This CDR3 reads CASRAPDYYGYTF. DNA for the CDR3: TGTGCCAGCAGGGCGCCTGACTACTATGGCTACACCTTC.

This sequence joins TRBV10-1 and TRBJ2-3; TRBD1 is a possible D gene (5 bases). The CDR3 covers 13 residues. Germline V gene lookup returns CDR1 WNHNN and CDR2 SYGVQD (reference sequence). V shed 3 bases and J shed 1 base, with 5 bases lying between them. CDR3 nucleotide sequence: TGCGCCAGCAGTGACAGGGGCACAGATACGCAGTATTTT. Protein sequence: CASSDRGTDTQYF.

J is TRBJ2-7 and V is TRBV29-1, with 11 bases identical to TRBD1. The CDR3 covers 14 residues. Trimming cost V 5 bases and J 6 bases; bases outside gene matches: 9. Germline CDR1 SQVTM, CDR2 ANQGSEA. Here the CDR3 reads CSVLAGTGGLEQYF. In DNA, the CDR3 is TGCAGCGTTTTGGCCGGGACAGGGGGGCTCGAGCAGTACTTC.

The chain recombines TRBV3-1 (or the pseudogene TRBV3-2) with TRBJ2-1; D might be TRBD2 (5 bases). CDR3 length: 17 residues. Per germline, CDR1 LGHDT and CDR2 YNNKEL (reference sequence). V was clipped by 3 bases and J by 0 bases, with 15 bases between them. In nucleotides, the CDR3 is TGTGCCAGCAGCCATCCGGGATATTTTAGCTCCTACAATGAGCAGTTCTTC. Translating gives CASSHPGYFSSYNEQFF.

The chain has TRBV18 and TRBJ1-3; D remains unclear. The CDR3 loop spans 14 amino acids. Germline V lookup: CDR1 KGHSH, CDR2 LQKENI. With 5 bases removed from V and 0 bases from J, the gap between germline ends came to 8 bases. Here the CDR3 reads CASSTQSSGNTIYF. Here the CDR3 DNA reads TGTGCCAGCTCAACACAGAGCTCTGGAAACACCATATATTTT.